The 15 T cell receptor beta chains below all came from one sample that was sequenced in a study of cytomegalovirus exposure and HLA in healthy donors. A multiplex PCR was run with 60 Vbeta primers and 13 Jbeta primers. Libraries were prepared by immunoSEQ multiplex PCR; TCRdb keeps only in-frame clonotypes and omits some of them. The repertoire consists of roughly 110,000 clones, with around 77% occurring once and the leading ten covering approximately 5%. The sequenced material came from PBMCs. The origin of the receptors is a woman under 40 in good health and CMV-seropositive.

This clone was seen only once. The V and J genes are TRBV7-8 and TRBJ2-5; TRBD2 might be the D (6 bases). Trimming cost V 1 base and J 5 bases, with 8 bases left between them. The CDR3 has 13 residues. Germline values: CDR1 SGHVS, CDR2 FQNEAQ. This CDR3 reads CASSLDGGETQYF. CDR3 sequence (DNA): TGTGCCAGCAGCTTAGATGGGGGGGAGACCCAGTACTTC. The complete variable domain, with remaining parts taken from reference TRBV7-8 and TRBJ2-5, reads GAGVSQSPRYKVAKRGQDVALRCDPISGHVSLFWYQQALGQGPEFLTYFQNEAQLDKSGLPSDRFFAERPEGSVSTLKIQRTQQEDSAVYLCASSLDGGETQYFGPGTRLLVL.

The CDR3 DNA reads as TGCGCCAGCAGCTTGCGACAGGGGGCCTACAATGAGCAGTTCTTC. Translated, it gives CASSLRQGAYNEQFF. This rearrangement joins TRBV5-1 to TRBJ2-1, with 9 nucleotides matching TRBD1. The CDR3 has 15 residues. Germline assignment: CDR1 SGHRS and CDR2 YFSETQ. V gave up 1 base and J gave up 2 bases; unmatched junction bases: 1.

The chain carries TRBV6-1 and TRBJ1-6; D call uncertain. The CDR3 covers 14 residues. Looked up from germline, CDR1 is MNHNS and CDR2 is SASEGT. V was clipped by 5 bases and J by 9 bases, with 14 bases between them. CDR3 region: CASSPVAEPSPLHF. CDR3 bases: TGTGCCAGCAGTCCCGTGGCGGAACCTTCACCCCTCCACTTT.

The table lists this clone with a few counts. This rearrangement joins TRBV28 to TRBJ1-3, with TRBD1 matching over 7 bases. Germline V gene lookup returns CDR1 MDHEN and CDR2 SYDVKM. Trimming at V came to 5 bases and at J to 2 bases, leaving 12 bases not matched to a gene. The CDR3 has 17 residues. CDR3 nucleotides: TGTGCCAGCAGTGAAATTTCAGACAGGGCGGCTGGAAACACCATATATTTT. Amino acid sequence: CASSEISDRAAGNTIYF.

CDR3 sequence (DNA): TGTGCCAGTAGTAAAGACAGGGGCGTCTCCTACGAGCAGTACTTC. Translation: CASSKDRGVSYEQYF. V gene TRBV19 combines with J gene TRBJ2-7; TRBD1 matches at 8 bases. This CDR3 has 15 amino acids. CDR1 LNHDA and CDR2 SQIVND come from the germline V gene (reference sequence). With V trimmed by 4 bases and J by 0 bases, 5 bases remained unmatched. Using reference TRBV19 and TRBJ2-7 for the parts outside the CDR3, the full variable domain is DGGITQSPKYLFRKEGQNVTLSCEQNLNHDAMYWYRQDPGQGLRLIYYSQIVNDFQKGDIAEGYSVSREKKESFPLTVTSAQKNPTAFYLCASSKDRGVSYEQYFGPGTRLTVT.

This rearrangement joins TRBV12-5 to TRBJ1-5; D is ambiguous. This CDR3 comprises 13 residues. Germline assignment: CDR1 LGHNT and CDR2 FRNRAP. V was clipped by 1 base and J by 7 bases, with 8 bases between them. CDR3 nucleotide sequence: TGTGCTAGTGGTTTGGAGGGAGGACAGCCCCAGCATTTT. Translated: CASGLEGGQPQHF.

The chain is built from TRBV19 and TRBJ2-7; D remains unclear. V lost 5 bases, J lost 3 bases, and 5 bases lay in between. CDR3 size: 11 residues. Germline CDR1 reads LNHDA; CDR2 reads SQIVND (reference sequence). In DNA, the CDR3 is TGTGCCAGTAGTTCGCGCTACGAGCAGTACTTC. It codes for CASSSRYEQYF.

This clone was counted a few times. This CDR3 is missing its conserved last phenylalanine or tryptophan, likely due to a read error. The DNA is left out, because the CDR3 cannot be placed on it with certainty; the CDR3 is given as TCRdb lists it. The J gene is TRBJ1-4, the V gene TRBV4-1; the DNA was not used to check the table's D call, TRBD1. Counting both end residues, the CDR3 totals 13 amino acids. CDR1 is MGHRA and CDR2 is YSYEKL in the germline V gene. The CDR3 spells CASSQVPPQWAIL.

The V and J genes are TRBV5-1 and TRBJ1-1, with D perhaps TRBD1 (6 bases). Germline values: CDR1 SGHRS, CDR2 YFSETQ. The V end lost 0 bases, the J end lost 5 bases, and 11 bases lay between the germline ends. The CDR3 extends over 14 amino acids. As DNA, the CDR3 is TGCGCCAGCAGCTTGGAGGGGGGGAGGACTGAAGCTTTCTTT. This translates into CASSLEGGRTEAFF. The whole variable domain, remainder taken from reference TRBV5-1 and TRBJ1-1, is KAGVTQTPRYLIKTRGQQVTLSCSPISGHRSVSWYQQTPGQGLQFLFEYFSETQRNKGNFPGRFSGRQFSNSRSEMNVSTLELGDSALYLCASSLEGGRTEAFFGQGTRLTVV.

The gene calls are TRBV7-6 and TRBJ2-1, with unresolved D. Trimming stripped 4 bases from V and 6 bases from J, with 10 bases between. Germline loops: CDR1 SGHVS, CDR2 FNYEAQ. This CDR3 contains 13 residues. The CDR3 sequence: CASSSTAINEQFF. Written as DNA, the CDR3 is TGTGCCAGCAGCTCCACAGCAATCAATGAGCAGTTCTTC.

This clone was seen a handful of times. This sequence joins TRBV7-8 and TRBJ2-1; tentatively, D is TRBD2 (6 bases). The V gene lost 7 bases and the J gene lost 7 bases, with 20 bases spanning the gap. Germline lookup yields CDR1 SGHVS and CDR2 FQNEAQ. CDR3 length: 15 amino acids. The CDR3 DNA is TGTGCCAGCACCCCCAAGCTAGCGACCTCGAATGAGCAGTTCTTC. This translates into CASTPKLATSNEQFF. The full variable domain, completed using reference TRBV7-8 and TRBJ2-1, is GAGVSQSPRYKVAKRGQDVALRCDPISGHVSLFWYQQALGQGPEFLTYFQNEAQLDKSGLPSDRFFAERPEGSVSTLKIQRTQQEDSAVYLCASTPKLATSNEQFFGPGTRLTVL.

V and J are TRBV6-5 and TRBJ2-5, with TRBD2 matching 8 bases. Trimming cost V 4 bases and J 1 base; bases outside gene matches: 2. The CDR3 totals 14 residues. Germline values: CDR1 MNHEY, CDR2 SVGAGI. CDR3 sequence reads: CASSSGGGQETQYF. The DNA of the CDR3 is TGTGCCAGCAGTTCGGGGGGGGGCCAAGAGACCCAGTACTTC.

DNA for the CDR3: TGTGCCAGCAGCTCCCGTGAGGGGGTGGATGAAAAACTGTTTTTT. Translating gives CASSSREGVDEKLFF. The rearrangement uses TRBV9 and TRBJ1-4, with D possibly matching TRBD1 (6 bases). Germline V gene sequence: CDR1 SGDLS, CDR2 YYNGEE. CDR3 size: 15 residues. V shed 4 bases and J shed 6 bases, with 16 bases lying between them.

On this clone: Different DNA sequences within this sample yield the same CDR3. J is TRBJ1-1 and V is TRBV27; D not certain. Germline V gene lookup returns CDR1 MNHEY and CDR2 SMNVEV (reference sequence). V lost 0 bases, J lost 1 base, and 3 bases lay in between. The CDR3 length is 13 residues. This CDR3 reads CASSLSRNTEAFF. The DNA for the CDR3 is TGTGCCAGCAGTTTATCGAGGAACACTGAAGCTTTCTTT.

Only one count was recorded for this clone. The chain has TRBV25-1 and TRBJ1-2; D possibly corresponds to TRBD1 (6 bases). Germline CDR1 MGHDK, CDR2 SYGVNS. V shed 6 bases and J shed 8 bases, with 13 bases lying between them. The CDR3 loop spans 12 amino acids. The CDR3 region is CASRGAAAGYTF. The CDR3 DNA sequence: TGTGCCAGCAGGGGGGCCGCCGCGGGCTACACCTTC.